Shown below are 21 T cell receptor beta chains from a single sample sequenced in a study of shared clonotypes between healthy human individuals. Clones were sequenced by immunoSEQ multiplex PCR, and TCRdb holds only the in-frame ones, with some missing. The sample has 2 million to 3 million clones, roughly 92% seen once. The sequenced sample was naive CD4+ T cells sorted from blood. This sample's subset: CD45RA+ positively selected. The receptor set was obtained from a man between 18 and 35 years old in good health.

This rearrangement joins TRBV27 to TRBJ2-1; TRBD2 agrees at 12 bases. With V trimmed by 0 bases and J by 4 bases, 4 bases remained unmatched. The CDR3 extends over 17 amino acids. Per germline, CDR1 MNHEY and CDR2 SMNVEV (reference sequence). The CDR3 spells CASSLSGLAGSYNEQFF. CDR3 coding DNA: TGTGCCAGCAGTTTATCAGGACTAGCGGGGAGTTACAATGAGCAGTTCTTC.

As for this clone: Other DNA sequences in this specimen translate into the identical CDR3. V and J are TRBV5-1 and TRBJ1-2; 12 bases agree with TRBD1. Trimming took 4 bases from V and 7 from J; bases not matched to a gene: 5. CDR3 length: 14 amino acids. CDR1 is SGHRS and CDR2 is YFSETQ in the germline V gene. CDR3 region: CASSLGQGASGYTF. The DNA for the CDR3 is TGCGCCAGCAGCCTGGGACAGGGGGCTTCTGGCTACACCTTC.

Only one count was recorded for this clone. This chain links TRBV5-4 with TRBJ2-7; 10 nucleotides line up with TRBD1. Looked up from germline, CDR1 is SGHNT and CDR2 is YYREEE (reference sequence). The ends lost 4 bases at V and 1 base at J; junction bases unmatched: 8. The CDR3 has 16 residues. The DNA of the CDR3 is TGTGCCAGCAGCCTAGGGGGGGGACAGGGGTCCTACGAGCAGTACTTC. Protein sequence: CASSLGGGQGSYEQYF.

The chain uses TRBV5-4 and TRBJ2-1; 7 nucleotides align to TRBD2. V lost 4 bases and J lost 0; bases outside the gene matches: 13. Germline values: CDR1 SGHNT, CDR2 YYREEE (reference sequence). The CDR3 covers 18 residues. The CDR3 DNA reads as TGTGCCAGCAGCCCCCGGGGGTCGGGGGGTATCTCCTACAATGAGCAGTTCTTC. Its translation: CASSPRGSGGISYNEQFF.

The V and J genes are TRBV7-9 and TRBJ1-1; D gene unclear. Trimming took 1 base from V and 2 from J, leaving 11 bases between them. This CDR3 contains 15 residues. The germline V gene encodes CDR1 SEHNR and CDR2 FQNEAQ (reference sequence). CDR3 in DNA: TGTGCCAGCAGCTTAGGTGTGGGATTTAACACTGAAGCTTTCTTT. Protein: CASSLGVGFNTEAFF.

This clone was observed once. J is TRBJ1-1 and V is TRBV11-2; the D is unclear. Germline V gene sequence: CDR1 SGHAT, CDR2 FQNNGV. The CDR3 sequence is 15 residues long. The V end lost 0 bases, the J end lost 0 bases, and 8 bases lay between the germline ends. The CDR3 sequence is CASSLDRVLNTEAFF. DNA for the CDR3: TGTGCCAGCAGCTTAGATAGGGTTCTGAACACTGAAGCTTTCTTT.

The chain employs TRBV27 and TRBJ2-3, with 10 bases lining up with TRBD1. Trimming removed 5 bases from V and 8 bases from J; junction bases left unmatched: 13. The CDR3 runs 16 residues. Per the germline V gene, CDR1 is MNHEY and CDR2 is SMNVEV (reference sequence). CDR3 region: CASSLMGTGESGTQYF. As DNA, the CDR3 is TGTGCCAGCAGTCTTATGGGGACAGGGGAGAGTGGTACGCAGTATTTT.

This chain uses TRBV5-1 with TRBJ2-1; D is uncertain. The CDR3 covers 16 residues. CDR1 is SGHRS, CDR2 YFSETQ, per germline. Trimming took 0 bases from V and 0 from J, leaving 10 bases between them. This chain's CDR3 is CASSLGVALSYNEQFF. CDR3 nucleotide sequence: TGCGCCAGCAGCTTGGGAGTAGCCCTCTCCTACAATGAGCAGTTCTTC.

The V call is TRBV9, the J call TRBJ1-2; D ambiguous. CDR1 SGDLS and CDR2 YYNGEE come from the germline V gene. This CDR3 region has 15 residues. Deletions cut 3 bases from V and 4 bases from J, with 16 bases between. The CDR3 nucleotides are TGTGCCAGCAGCGCCCAACCCCAAGTGGGCTATGGCTACACCTTC. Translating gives CASSAQPQVGYGYTF.

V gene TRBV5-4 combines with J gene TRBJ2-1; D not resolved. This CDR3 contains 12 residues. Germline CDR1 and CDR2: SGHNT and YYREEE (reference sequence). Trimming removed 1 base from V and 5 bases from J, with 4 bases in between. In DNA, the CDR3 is TGTGCCAGCAGCTTGTTACACAATGAGCAGTTCTTC. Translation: CASSLLHNEQFF.

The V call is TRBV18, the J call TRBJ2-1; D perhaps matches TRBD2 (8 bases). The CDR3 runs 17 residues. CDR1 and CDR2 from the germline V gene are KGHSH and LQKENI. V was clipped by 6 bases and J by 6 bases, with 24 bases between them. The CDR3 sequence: CASSLLTGTGGGNEQFF. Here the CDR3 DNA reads TGTGCCAGCTCTCTCCTGACAGGGACGGGAGGGGGCAATGAGCAGTTCTTC. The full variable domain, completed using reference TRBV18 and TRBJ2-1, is NAGVMQNPRHLVRRRGQEARLRCSPMKGHSHVYWYRQLPEEGLKFMVYLQKENIIDESGMPKERFSAEFPKEGPSILRIQQVVRGDSAAYFCASSLLTGTGGGNEQFFGPGTRLTVL.

CDR3 region: CASSLDGGAETQYF. CDR3 nucleotide sequence: TGTGCCAGCAGCTTGGACGGAGGGGCCGAGACCCAGTACTTC. The chain uses TRBV7-9 and TRBJ2-5; tentatively, D is TRBD2 (6 bases). The CDR3 is made up of 14 amino acids. Trimming stripped 3 bases from V and 5 bases from J, with 13 bases between. Germline CDR1 reads SEHNR; CDR2 reads FQNEAQ (reference sequence). The full variable domain, its missing parts supplied by reference TRBV7-9 and TRBJ2-5, is DTGVSQNPRHKITKRGQNVTFRCDPISEHNRLYWYRQTLGQGPEFLTYFQNEAQLEKSRLLSDRFSAERPKGSFSTLEIQRTEQGDSAMYLCASSLDGGAETQYFGPGTRLLVL.

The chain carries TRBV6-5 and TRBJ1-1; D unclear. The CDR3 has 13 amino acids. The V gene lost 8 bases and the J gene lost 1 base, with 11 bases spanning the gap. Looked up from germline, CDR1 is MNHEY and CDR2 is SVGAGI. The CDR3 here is CASRTIQNTEAFF. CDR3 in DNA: TGTGCCAGCCGGACTATACAGAACACTGAAGCTTTCTTT.

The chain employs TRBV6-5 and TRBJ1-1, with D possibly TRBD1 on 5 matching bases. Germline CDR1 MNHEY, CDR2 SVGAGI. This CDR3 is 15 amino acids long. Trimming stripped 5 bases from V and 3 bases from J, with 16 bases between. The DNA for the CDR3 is TGTGCCAGCAGTGGTTGGGGGGTAGGGGACACTGAAGCTTTCTTT. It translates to CASSGWGVGDTEAFF.

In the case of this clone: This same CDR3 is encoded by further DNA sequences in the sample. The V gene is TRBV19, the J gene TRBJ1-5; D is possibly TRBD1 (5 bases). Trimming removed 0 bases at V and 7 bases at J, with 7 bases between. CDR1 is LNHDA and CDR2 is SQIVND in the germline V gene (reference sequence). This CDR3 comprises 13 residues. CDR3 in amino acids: CASSIDRDQPQHF. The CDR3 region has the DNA TGTGCCAGTAGTATAGATCGGGACCAGCCCCAGCATTTT.

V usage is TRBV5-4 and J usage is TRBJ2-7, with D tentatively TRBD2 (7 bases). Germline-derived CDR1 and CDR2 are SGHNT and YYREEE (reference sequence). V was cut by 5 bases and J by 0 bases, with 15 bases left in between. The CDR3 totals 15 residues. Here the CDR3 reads CASRGGGASSYEQYF. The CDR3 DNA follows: TGTGCCAGCAGGGGTGGGGGGGCGAGCTCCTACGAGCAGTACTTC. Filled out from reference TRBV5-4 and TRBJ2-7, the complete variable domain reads ETGVTQSPTHLIKTRGQQVTLRCSSQSGHNTVSWYQQALGQGPQFIFQYYREEENGRGNFPPRFSGLQFPNYSSELNVNALELDDSALYLCASRGGGASSYEQYFGPGTRLTVT.

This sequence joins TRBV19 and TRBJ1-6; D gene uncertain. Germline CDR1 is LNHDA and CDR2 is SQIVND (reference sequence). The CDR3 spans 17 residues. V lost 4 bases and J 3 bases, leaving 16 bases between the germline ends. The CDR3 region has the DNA TGTGCCAGTAGTAGCGGTGTAGGGATCTACTATAATTCACCCCTCCACTTT. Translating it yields CASSSGVGIYYNSPLHF.

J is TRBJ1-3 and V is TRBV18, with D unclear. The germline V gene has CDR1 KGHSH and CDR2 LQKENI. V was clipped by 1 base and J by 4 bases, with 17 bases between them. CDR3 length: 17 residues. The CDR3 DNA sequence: TGTGCCAGCTCACCACAGGTCAGGTCTTTATCCGGAAACACCATATATTTT. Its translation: CASSPQVRSLSGNTIYF.

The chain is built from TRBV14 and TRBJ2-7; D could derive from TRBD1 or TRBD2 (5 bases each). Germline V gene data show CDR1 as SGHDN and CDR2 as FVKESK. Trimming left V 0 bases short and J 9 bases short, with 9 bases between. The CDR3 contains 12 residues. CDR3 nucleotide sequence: TGTGCCAGCAGCCAAGATTTTGGGACGCAGTACTTC. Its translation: CASSQDFGTQYF.

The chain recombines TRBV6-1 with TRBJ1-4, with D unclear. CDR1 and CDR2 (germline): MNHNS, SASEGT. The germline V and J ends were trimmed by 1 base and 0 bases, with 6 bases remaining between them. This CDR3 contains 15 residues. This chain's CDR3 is CASSEVEPTNEKLFF. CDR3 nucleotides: TGTGCCAGCAGTGAAGTGGAACCAACTAATGAAAAACTGTTTTTT.

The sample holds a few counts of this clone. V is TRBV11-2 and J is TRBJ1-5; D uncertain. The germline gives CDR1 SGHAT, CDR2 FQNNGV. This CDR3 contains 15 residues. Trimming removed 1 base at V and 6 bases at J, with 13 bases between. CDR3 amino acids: CASSLGPETIQPQHF. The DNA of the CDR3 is TGTGCCAGCAGCTTAGGGCCGGAAACTATTCAGCCCCAGCATTTT.